Listed below are T cell receptor beta chains from one sample, sequenced in a study of T cells in Graves' hyperthyroidism and ophthalmopathy. TCRdb re-derived calls from the multiplex PCR reads in MiXCR, one entry per CDR3 protein. The sample carries fewer than 600,000 distinct CDR3 sequences, 13% to 15% recorded once. Sequencing used blood. The receptor source for this set is a middle-aged woman with Graves' hyperthyroidism. CDR3s include the opening cysteine and the closing phenylalanine or tryptophan. Fields, in order: J gene, V gene, clone size, D gene, CDR3 protein, CDR3 DNA. D genes are given only for firm matches. Clone size, where shown, is once, few, many, or a class for clones that have expanded.

j_call: TRBJ2-7; v_call: TRBV14; clone_size: few; d_call: .; cdr3_aa: CASSQVGQPGYEQYF; cdr3_nt: TGTGCCAGCAGCCAAGTAGGGCAGCCTGGCTACGAGCAGTACTTC
j_call: TRBJ2-1; v_call: TRBV19; clone_size: .; d_call: TRBD2; cdr3_aa: CAHSSGLYNEQFF; cdr3_nt: TGTGCCCATTCTAGCGGGTTATACAATGAGCAGTTCTTC
j_call: TRBJ2-1; v_call: TRBV30; clone_size: many; d_call: TRBD2; cdr3_aa: CAWSGGSGRPRGNEQFF; cdr3_nt: TGTGCCTGGAGTGGGGGTAGCGGGAGGCCCAGGGGCAATGAGCAGTTCTTC
j_call: TRBJ1-4; v_call: TRBV12-3/TRBV12-4; clone_size: many; d_call: .; cdr3_aa: CASSFREEKLFF; cdr3_nt: TGTGCCAGCAGTTTTCGGGAGGAAAAACTGTTTTTT
j_call: TRBJ1-5; v_call: TRBV2; clone_size: few; d_call: .; cdr3_aa: CAGSPSSNSNQPQHF; cdr3_nt: TGTGCCGGCAGCCCTAGCAGCAATAGCAATCAGCCCCAGCATTTT
j_call: TRBJ2-1; v_call: TRBV20-1; clone_size: .; d_call: .; cdr3_aa: CSASAQGQTGDQFF; cdr3_nt: TGCAGTGCTAGTGCACAGGGTCAGACCGGTGATCAGTTCTTC
j_call: TRBJ1-6; v_call: TRBV7-2; clone_size: few; d_call: .; cdr3_aa: CASSSTENSPLHF; cdr3_nt: TGTGCCAGCAGCTCGACAGAAAATTCACCCCTCCACTTT
j_call: TRBJ1-6; v_call: TRBV7-3; clone_size: many; d_call: .; cdr3_aa: CASTPSPGSPLHF; cdr3_nt: TGTGCCAGCACTCCAAGCCCGGGTTCACCCCTCCACTTT
j_call: TRBJ1-4; v_call: TRBV18; clone_size: .; d_call: .; cdr3_aa: CASSPPTDNEKLFF; cdr3_nt: TGTGCCAGCTCACCACCGACAGATAATGAAAAACTGTTTTTT
j_call: TRBJ2-5; v_call: TRBV12-3/TRBV12-4; clone_size: many; d_call: .; cdr3_aa: CASSPGTTGETQYF; cdr3_nt: TGTGCCAGCAGTCCGGGGACAACGGGAGAGACCCAGTACTTC